This TCR beta chain was sequenced in a study of glioma-infiltrating T cells. Findings and limits, study-wide: Very few CDR3 sequences were shared between tissue and blood.

This clonotype was picked up many times. Its specificity is not known. TCR alpha and beta CDR3 regions were amplified from RNA using iRepertoire nested multiplex PCR. Input was roughly 85-400 ng of tissue mRNA or PBMC total RNA. TCRdb reanalysed the multiplex PCR reads using MiXCR and keeps one entry per CDR3 protein. Of 150,000 to 200,000 distinct CDR3 sequences listed, more than 35% were seen once; the top ten hold around 4.9%. Germline CDR1 and CDR2: MGHRA and YSYEKL. V was trimmed by 1 base and J by 0 bases, leaving 4 bases between them. The CDR3 extends over 14 amino acids. This chain links TRBV4-1 with TRBJ1-3; unclear D gene. What was sequenced was glioma tissue, nonneoplastic brain tissue, or PBMCs (not recorded which). The receptor comes from a human donor with low-grade glioma or glioblastoma, undergoing nonglioma brain surgery, or in good health (not recorded which). The chain's CDR3 is CASSQVSSGNTIYF. As DNA, the CDR3 is TGCGCCAGCAGCCAAGTAAGCTCTGGAAACACCATATATTTT.